These 12 T cell receptor beta chains were all obtained from the same sample, sequenced in a study of blood T cell repertoires in COVID-19. Assay: immunoSEQ multiplex PCR; the TCRdb copy retains only in-frame clones and omits some. This sample has roughly 190,000 clones, with around 90% found just once. The sequenced sample consisted of peripheral blood. The source is a man in his fifties or sixties with acute or convalescent COVID-19.

This clone was picked up one time. The chain recombines TRBV12-3 or TRBV12-4 with TRBJ2-5; TRBD2 might be the D (6 bases). V was trimmed by 6 bases and J by 4 bases, leaving 12 bases between them. This CDR3 region has 13 residues. CDR3 DNA: TGTGCCAGCAGACCTGGAGGGTTAGAGACCCAGTACTTC. Its translation: CASRPGGLETQYF.

The V gene is TRBV7-3, the J gene TRBJ2-5; 7 positions match TRBD1. The CDR3 consists of 13 residues. In germline, CDR1 is SGHTA, CDR2 FQGTGA. J lost 2 bases, V lost 5 bases, and 2 bases had no gene match. The CDR3 coding sequence is TGTGCCAGCAGCCGGGACAGACAAGAGACCCAGTACTTC. Protein sequence: CASSRDRQETQYF.

This clone occurred a few times. The chain is built from TRBV5-1 and TRBJ2-2; TRBD2 agrees at 10 bases. Germline V gene sequence: CDR1 SGHRS, CDR2 YFSETQ. The CDR3 extends over 15 amino acids. J lost 6 bases, V lost 1 base, and 3 bases had no gene match. CDR3 DNA: TGCGCCAGCAGCTTGTCTAGCGGGAGCCCCGGGGAGCTGTTTTTT. Protein product: CASSLSSGSPGELFF.

The V call is TRBV18, the J call TRBJ1-1, with TRBD1 identical over 7 bases. This CDR3 has 14 residues. The trim removed 2 bases at V and 4 bases at J, leaving 4 bases unmatched. Germline V gene lookup returns CDR1 KGHSH and CDR2 LQKENI. CDR3 bases: TGTGCCAGCTCACCATGGACAGGATCCACTGAAGCTTTCTTT. The encoded protein is CASSPWTGSTEAFF.

The chain has TRBV5-5 and TRBJ2-7; D possibly corresponds to TRBD2 (5 bases). Germline values: CDR1 SGHKS, CDR2 YYEKEE (reference sequence). The CDR3 totals 15 residues. Trimming cost V 2 bases and J 7 bases, with 19 bases left between them. The CDR3 loop reads CASSFSDYSLREQYF. The CDR3 nucleotides are TGTGCCAGCAGCTTCTCCGACTACTCCTTGCGGGAGCAGTACTTC.

The CDR3 is CASSQALGQTIKSPLHF. CDR3 sequence (DNA): TGTGCCAGCAGCCAAGCCCTGGGACAGACGATAAAGTCACCCCTCCACTTT. The rearrangement links TRBV7-9 to TRBJ1-6; 7 bases are shared with TRBD1. This CDR3 has 17 residues. J was trimmed by 10 bases and V by 5 bases; bases with no gene match: 17. Germline V gene sequence: CDR1 SEHNR, CDR2 FQNEAQ (reference sequence). Full variable domain (missing parts from reference TRBV7-9 and TRBJ1-6): DTGVSQNPRHKITKRGQNVTFRCDPISEHNRLYWYRQTLGQGPEFLTYFQNEAQLEKSRLLSDRFSAERPKGSFSTLEIQRTEQGDSAMYLCASSQALGQTIKSPLHFGNGTRLTVT.

This chain links TRBV7-9 with TRBJ1-2, with a tentative D call TRBD1 (5 bases). Germline CDR1 SEHNR, CDR2 FQNEAQ (reference sequence). The CDR3 runs 13 residues. Between the trimmed V and J ends, which lost 6 bases and 4 bases, there was a span of 12 bases. Here the CDR3 DNA reads TGTGCCAGCAGTATAGGACAACTCTATGGCTACACCTTC. Residues: CASSIGQLYGYTF.

The chain is built from TRBV28 and TRBJ2-1, with TRBD1 matching 11 bases. From germline, CDR1 is MDHEN and CDR2 SYDVKM. The CDR3 loop spans 20 amino acids. The V gene end was trimmed by 6 bases and the J gene end by 1 base; junction bases not matched to a gene: 17. The CDR3 is CASSRPRGTGGLRSYNEQFF. The DNA of the CDR3 is TGTGCCAGCAGCCGACCCCGGGGGACAGGGGGGTTGAGGTCCTACAATGAGCAGTTCTTC.

The chain is built from TRBV5-4 and TRBJ1-6, with 7 bases lining up with TRBD1. The J segment lost 8 bases and the V segment lost 2 bases, leaving 4 bases of the junction unmatched. Germline V gene data show CDR1 as SGHNT and CDR2 as YYREEE (reference sequence). The CDR3 runs to 14 residues. The CDR3 loop is CASSLQGMDSPLHF. The CDR3 DNA reads TGTGCCAGCAGCTTACAGGGGATGGATTCACCCCTCCACTTT.

The V gene is TRBV5-4, the J gene TRBJ2-6, with 14 bases identical to TRBD2. The germline V gene encodes CDR1 SGHNT and CDR2 YYREEE (reference sequence). The CDR3 consists of 19 residues. The V gene end was trimmed by 5 bases and the J gene end by 2 bases; junction bases not matched to a gene: 9. The CDR3 region is CASRPGGTSGRTGANVLTF. The CDR3 DNA reads TGTGCCAGCAGGCCCGGGGGGACTAGCGGGAGAACTGGGGCCAACGTCCTGACTTTC.

This sequence joins TRBV3-1 (or the pseudogene TRBV3-2) and TRBJ2-3; D is perhaps TRBD1 (6 bases). Germline CDR1 and CDR2: LGHDT and YNNKEL (reference sequence). The CDR3 is 18 amino acids. Trimming stripped 3 bases from V and 4 bases from J, with 23 bases between. In nucleotides, the CDR3 is TGTGCCAGCAGCCATACCATCCGTCAGGGGAATGGAGCAGATACGCAGTATTTT. It encodes CASSHTIRQGNGADTQYF.

The chain recombines TRBV10-2 with TRBJ2-5; D perhaps matches TRBD2 (6 bases). The germline V gene encodes CDR1 WSHSY and CDR2 SAAADI. The V and J ends lost 8 bases and 0 bases respectively, with 16 bases between them. The CDR3 length is 15 residues. The CDR3 here is CASSGGRGYQETQYF. The CDR3 DNA reads as TGCGCCAGCTCTGGCGGCCGGGGGTACCAAGAGACCCAGTACTTC.